This TCR beta chain was profiled in a study of blood T cell repertoires in COVID-19. Whole-study context: Nucleic acid was either cDNA or gDNA, and it came from T cells, B-cell-depleted T cells, or PBMCs.

Clones were read by immunoSEQ multiplex PCR, and TCRdb kept only the in-frame ones, dropping some. The sample consists of 270,000 or so clones, nearly 90% of them appearing once. The Seattle patients joined while their infection was active and were tracked longitudinally afterward. V was trimmed by 3 bases and J by 5 bases, leaving 11 bases between them. The CDR3 contains 13 residues. Germline V CDR1 and CDR2: SGHNT, YYREEE (reference sequence). This clone was detected once. The chain employs TRBV5-4 and TRBJ1-1; D not resolved. The source of this sequence is a woman in her sixties with COVID-19, enrolled during active disease. Sequenced material: peripheral blood. As DNA, the CDR3 is TGTGCCAGCAGCTCGTCTATAGCAACTGAAGCTTTCTTT. Amino acids: CASSSSIATEAFF.